The subject of this entry is one T cell receptor (beta chain). This clonotype came up a few times. No antigen is known for it. Base qualities are not provided; no much larger clone lies one nucleotide away. This sample was taken from a study of regulatory T cells in long-lasting Graves disease (TCRdb year 2021). General notes on the study: In the newly diagnosed Graves' disease group, patients had been taking antithyroid drugs for less than 3 months. This study used TCR sequencing and RNA sequencing of peripheral blood to compare persistent Graves' disease patients against newly diagnosed Graves' disease patients. The study was registered as a clinical trial and conducted in China. TCR sequencing covered roughly 13 persistent and around 20 newly diagnosed Graves' disease patients, some 35 samples in total. Overall study results and their limits: The small sample size was acknowledged by the authors as a limitation that may reduce accuracy. Preferential use of TRBV28, TRBJ1-2 and TRBJ2-5 was observed in persistent disease, whereas TRBV20-1 and TRBJ2-1 were favored in newly diagnosed disease. Compared with newly diagnosed patients, patients with persistent Graves' disease had lower TCR Shannon entropy and fewer highly expanded clones, which suggests clonal expansion. Sequencing and analysis were restricted to the TCR beta chain. Patients with persistent disease shared more public clonotypes (about 3,000) than newly diagnosed patients did (about 1,000). Peripheral blood alone was examined, since thyroid tissue, which constituted the primary lesion, could not be accessed.

The germline V gene yields SGHDT for CDR1 and YYEEEE for CDR2. V and J are trimmed by 2 bases and 0 bases, and the gene matches miss 5 bases of the junction. The CDR3 spans 16 residues, from the cysteine through the phenylalanine. The kept DNA is CDR3 alone, 48 bases in frame from the first base. Library method: multiplex PCR. The sequencer listed for this sample is Illumina HiSeq 4000. CDR3 regions were amplified by Arm-PCR with iRepertoire HTBI primers to construct TCR beta libraries. Gel purification was performed on PCR products prior to sequencing. The original pipeline was this. Gene usage analysis of CDR3 amino acid clonotypes relied on the 62 TRBV and over 13 TRBJ segments identified across samples. Filtered high-quality paired reads were merged into contigs using COPE and FqMerger. BLAST was used to align contigs to the IMGT TRBV, TRBD and TRBJ reference genes, and CDR3 was defined following IMGT. Any clonotype with a frequency above 0.1% was counted as a highly expanded clone. Shannon entropy served as the measure of repertoire diversity, while the Gini coefficient captured V-J evenness. Clonotypes shared by more than one individual were considered public. TCRdb reprocessed the public reads (quality trimming at Q25 with fastp, clone calling with MiXCR) and kept in-frame beta chains. Every distinct CDR3 protein forms one entry, paired with its most common genes and DNA. These V and J calls derive from TCRdb rather than the authors' analysis. The sample data list about 200,000 distinct CDR3 sequences, and roughly 19% of these were observed just once. 12% of the sample is held by the ten biggest clonotypes.

The time point label corresponds to: newly diagnosed GD, antithyroid drugs for less than 3 months. For both TCR sequencing and RNA sequencing, RNA was extracted from PBMCs in TRIzol. The diagnosis of Graves' disease was made according to American Thyroid Association guidelines. Patients were recruited from an endocrinology department in Xi'an, China. From each patient, nine milliliters of peripheral blood was collected into an EDTA anticoagulant tube. Ficoll Paque Plus density gradient separation was used to isolate PBMCs, and no further T cell sorting was done. RNA quality was checked with an Agilent 2100 Bioanalyzer and agarose gel, and concentration with a NanoDrop 2000. Another study also made use of these data, one on T cells in Graves' hyperthyroidism and ophthalmopathy. Reported in the second study: Stable Graves' hyperthyroidism was defined as the absence of progression to ophthalmopathy over 18 months of follow-up. The hyperthyroidism patients were between 18 and 65 years old and newly diagnosed, with a disease duration of less than 2 months. Any patient with an uncontrolled infection, another autoimmune disease, pregnancy or lactation was excluded. Diagnoses relied on clinical symptoms, serum thyroxine and TRAb, thyroid ultrasound and orbital computed tomography. For the first round of RT-PCR on the TCR CDR3, the HTBI primer set was used together with the Qiagen OneStep RT-PCR kit. Most expanded thyroid clonotypes (frequency above 0.001) were also detected in blood, a finding suggesting that blood repertoires may reflect thyroid immune responses. A 13 V-J signature model separated ophthalmopathy from stable hyperthyroidism, with 87.88% sensitivity and 81.08% specificity in cross-validation and 80%/75% in testing. In validation, the model predicted progression to ophthalmopathy a median of about 5.9 months before onset, with 70% to 71% sensitivity and about 72% specificity. To identify distinguishing TCR V-J signatures, a discovery cohort of about 95 patients was used, comprising 43 with Graves' ophthalmopathy and 57 with stable Graves' hyperthyroidism. An independent validation cohort of around 19 hyperthyroidism patients and 17 patients who later progressed to ophthalmopathy tested prospective prediction of ophthalmopathy. For training and testing, the 100 or so patients in the discovery cohort were randomly divided in a 7:3 ratio. The study also compared thyroid tissue and blood T-cell repertoires from a handful of Graves' hyperthyroidism patients. Following sampling, methimazole starting at 30 mg daily was given to hyperthyroidism patients, and high-dose intravenous methylprednisolone was given to ophthalmopathy patients. A second multiplex PCR round built the libraries, followed by size selection and purification. Libraries were sequenced paired-end with 100 bp reads on an Illumina HiSeq2000. SOAPnuke was used to process the raw data, with reads discarded if the reads contained adapters or uncalled bases, had a mean Phred below 15, or lacked an exact constant-primer or identifier match. High-quality paired reads were merged using COPE v1.2.5, and each unique nucleotide sequence was defined as a clonotype. MiTCR v1.1 was used to align clonotypes to the IMGT TRBV, TRBD and TRBJ reference segments. Analysis was restricted to V-J combinations with a frequency above 0.0001, which covered over 98% of repertoires. A TCS score was defined as the ratio between F50 (clonal expansion) and ExV (chaos), using BLOSUM62-based TCRdist between CDR3 peptides within each V-J. Welch's t-statistics and random forest reduced around 520 V-J features to 13, which were used in a naive Bayes classifier (R e1071). Sample size was not statistically predetermined, and blinding of investigators to group allocation was not performed. According to the paper, TCR Vbeta CDR3 sequencing was carried out on 135 peripheral blood samples, which came from 40 to 45 ophthalmopathy, around 74 hyperthyroidism and 17 progressor patients.

Sequences were derived from peripheral blood mononuclear cells (PBMCs), sampled at new diagnosis, from a patient treated with antithyroid drugs. This clonotype was sampled from a woman aged 25 to 39 with Graves disease. Donor details come from another sample of the same person, matched by shared clones. The V and J segments used are TRBV5-6 and TRBJ2-7; TRBD2 lines up with 10 middle nucleotides. The nucleotides read TGTGCCAGCAGCTTACCAAGCGGGAGGGCCTCCTACGAGCAGTACTTC. This encodes CASSLPSGRASYEQYF.